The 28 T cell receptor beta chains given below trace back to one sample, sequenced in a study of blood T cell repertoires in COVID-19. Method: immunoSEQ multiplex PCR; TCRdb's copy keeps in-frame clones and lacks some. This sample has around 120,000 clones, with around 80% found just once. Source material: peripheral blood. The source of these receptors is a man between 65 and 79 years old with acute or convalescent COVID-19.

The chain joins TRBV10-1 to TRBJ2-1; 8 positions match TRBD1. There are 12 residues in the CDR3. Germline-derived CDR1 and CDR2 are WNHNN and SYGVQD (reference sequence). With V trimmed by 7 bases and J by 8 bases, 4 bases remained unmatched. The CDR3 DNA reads TGCGCCAGCAAGACAGGGGATCATGAGCAGTTCTTC. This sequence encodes CASKTGDHEQFF.

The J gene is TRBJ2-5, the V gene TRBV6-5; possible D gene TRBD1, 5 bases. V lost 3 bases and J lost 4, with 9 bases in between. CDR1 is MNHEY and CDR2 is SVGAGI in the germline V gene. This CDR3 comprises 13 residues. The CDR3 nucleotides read TGTGCCAGCAGTTATGACAGAACAGAGACCCAGTACTTC. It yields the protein CASSYDRTETQYF.

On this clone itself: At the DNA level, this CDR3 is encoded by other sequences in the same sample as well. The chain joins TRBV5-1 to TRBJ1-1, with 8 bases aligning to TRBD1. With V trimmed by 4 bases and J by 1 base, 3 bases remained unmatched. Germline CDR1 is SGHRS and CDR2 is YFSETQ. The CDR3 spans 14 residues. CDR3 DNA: TGCGCCAGCAGCCTGACAGGGGAGAACACTGAAGCTTTCTTT. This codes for CASSLTGENTEAFF. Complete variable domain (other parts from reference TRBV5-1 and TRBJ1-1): KAGVTQTPRYLIKTRGQQVTLSCSPISGHRSVSWYQQTPGQGLQFLFEYFSETQRNKGNFPGRFSGRQFSNSRSEMNVSTLELGDSALYLCASSLTGENTEAFFGQGTRLTVV.

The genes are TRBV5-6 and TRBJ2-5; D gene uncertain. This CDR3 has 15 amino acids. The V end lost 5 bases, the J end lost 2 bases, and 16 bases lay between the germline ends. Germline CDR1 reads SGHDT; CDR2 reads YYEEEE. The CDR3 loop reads CASSPSRWAQETQYF. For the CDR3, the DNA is TGTGCCAGCAGTCCATCTCGTTGGGCACAAGAGACCCAGTACTTC.

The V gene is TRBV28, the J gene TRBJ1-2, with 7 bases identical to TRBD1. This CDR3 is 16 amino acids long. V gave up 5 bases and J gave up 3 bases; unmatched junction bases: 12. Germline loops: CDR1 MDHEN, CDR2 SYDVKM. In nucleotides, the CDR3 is TGTGCCAGCAGTGCAGACAGGGAGGTTAAGGACTATGGCTACACCTTC. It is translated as CASSADREVKDYGYTF.

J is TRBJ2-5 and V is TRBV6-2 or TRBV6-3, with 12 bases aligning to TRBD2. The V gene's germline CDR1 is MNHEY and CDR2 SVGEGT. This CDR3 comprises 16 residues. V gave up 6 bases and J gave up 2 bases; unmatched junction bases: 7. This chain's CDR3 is CASRPTSGGRQETQYF. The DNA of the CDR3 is TGTGCCAGCAGGCCTACTAGCGGGGGGCGACAAGAGACCCAGTACTTC.

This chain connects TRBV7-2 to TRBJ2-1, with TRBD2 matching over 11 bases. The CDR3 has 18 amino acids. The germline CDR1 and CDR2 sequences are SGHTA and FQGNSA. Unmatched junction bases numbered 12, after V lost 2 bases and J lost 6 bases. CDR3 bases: TGTGCCAGCAGCTTATTAGCGGGGGGGCAGCTTTTTGCCAATGAGCAGTTCTTC. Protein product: CASSLLAGGQLFANEQFF.

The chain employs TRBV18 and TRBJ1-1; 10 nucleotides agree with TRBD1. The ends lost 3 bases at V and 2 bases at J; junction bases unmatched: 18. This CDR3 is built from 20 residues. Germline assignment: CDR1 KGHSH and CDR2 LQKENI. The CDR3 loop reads CASSPGQGILRKGGNTEAFF. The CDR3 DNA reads TGTGCCAGCTCACCGGGACAGGGGATTTTAAGAAAGGGAGGAAACACTGAAGCTTTCTTT.

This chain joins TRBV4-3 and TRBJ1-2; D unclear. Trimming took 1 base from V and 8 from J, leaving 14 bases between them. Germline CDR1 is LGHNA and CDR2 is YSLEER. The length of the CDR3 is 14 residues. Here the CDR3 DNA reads TGCGCCAGCAGCCAAGTATTGGGTGGTAGCGGCTACACCTTC. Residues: CASSQVLGGSGYTF.

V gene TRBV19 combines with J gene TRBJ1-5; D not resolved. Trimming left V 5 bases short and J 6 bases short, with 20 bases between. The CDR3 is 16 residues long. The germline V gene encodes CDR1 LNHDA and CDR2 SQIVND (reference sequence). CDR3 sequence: CASSALAAGVGQPQHF. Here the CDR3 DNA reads TGTGCCAGTAGTGCCTTGGCCGCCGGGGTAGGTCAGCCCCAGCATTTT.

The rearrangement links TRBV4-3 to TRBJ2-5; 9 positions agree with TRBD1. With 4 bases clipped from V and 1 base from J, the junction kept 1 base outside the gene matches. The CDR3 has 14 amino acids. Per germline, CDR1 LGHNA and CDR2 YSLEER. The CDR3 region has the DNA TGCGCCAGCAGCCCGGGACAGGGCCAAGAGACCCAGTACTTC. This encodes CASSPGQGQETQYF.

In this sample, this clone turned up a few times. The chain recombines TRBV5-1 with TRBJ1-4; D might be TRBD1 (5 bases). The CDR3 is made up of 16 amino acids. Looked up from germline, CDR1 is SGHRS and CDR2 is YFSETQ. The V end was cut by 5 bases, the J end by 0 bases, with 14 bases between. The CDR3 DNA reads TGCGCCAGCAGATCAGGGTCTTTGGCAACTAATGAAAAACTGTTTTTT. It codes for CASRSGSLATNEKLFF.

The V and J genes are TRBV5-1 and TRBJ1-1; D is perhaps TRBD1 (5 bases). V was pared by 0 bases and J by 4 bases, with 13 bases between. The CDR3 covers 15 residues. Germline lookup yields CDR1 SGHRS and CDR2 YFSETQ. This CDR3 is CASSLAQGGATEAFF. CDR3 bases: TGCGCCAGCAGCTTGGCCCAGGGAGGGGCCACTGAAGCTTTCTTT.

CDR3 coding DNA: TGTGCCAGCAGCCCGGAGGGGACAGTCTACGAGCAGTACTTC. Protein sequence: CASSPEGTVYEQYF. The chain recombines TRBV5-8 with TRBJ2-7; a possible D gene is TRBD1 (7 bases). Looked up from germline, CDR1 is SGHTS and CDR2 is YDEGEE. The CDR3 has 14 amino acids. V lost 4 bases and J 3 bases, leaving 14 bases between the germline ends. Full variable domain (outside the CDR3, taken from reference TRBV5-8 and TRBJ2-7): EAGVTQSPTHLIKTRGQQATLRCSPISGHTSVYWYQQALGLGLQFLLWYDEGEERNRGNFPPRFSGRQFPNYSSELNVNALELEDSALYLCASSPEGTVYEQYFGPGTRLTVT.

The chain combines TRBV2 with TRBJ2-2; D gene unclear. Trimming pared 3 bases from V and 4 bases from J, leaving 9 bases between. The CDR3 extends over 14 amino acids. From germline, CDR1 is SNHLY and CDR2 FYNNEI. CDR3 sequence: CASSDFLSTGELFF. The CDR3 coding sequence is TGTGCCAGCAGTGATTTTTTGAGCACCGGGGAGCTGTTTTTT.

CDR3 region: CASRRGGSNQPQHF. The CDR3 bases are TGTGCCAGCCGGAGGGGTGGAAGCAATCAGCCCCAGCATTTT. This chain connects TRBV27 to TRBJ1-5; TRBD1 is a possible D gene (5 bases). Trimming removed 8 bases from V and 1 base from J, with 12 bases in between. The CDR3 is 14 residues long. Germline CDR1 MNHEY, CDR2 SMNVEV (reference sequence).

Here the CDR3 DNA reads TGTGCCAGTAGTAGTTCCTTGGAGACTGAAGCTTTCTTT. It yields the protein CASSSSLETEAFF. This chain connects TRBV19 to TRBJ1-1; D remains unclear. Germline CDR1 reads LNHDA; CDR2 reads SQIVND (reference sequence). The CDR3 covers 13 residues. V was clipped by 4 bases and J by 5 bases, with 11 bases between them.

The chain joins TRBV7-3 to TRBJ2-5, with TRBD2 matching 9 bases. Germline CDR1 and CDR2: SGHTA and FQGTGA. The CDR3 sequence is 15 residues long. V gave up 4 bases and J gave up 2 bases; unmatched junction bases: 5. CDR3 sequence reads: CASSSRGGAQETQYF. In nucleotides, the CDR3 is TGTGCCAGCAGCTCGCGCGGGGGGGCACAAGAGACCCAGTACTTC. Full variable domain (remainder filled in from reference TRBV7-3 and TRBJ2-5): GAGVSQTPSNKVTEKGKYVELRCDPISGHTALYWYRQSLGQGPEFLIYFQGTGAADDSGLPNDRFFAVRPEGSVSTLKIQRTERGDSAVYLCASSSRGGAQETQYFGPGTRLLVL.

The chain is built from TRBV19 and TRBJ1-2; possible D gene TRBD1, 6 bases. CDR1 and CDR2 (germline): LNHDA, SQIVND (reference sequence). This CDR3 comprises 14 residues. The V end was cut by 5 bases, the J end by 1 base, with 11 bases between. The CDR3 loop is CASSPQQGNYGYTF. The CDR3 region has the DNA TGTGCCAGTAGTCCCCAACAGGGTAACTATGGCTACACCTTC.

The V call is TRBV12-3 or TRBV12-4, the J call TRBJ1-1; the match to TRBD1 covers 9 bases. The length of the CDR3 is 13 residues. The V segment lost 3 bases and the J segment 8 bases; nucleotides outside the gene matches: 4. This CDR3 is CASSFGTGLEAFF. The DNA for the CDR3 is TGTGCCAGCAGTTTCGGGACAGGGCTAGAAGCTTTCTTT.

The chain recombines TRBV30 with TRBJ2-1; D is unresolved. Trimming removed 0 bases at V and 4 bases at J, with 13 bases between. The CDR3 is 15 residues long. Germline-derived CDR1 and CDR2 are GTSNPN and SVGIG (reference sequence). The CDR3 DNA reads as TGTGCCTGGAGTGTACCAAGCGTCCGATACAATGAGCAGTTCTTC. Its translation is CAWSVPSVRYNEQFF.

This CDR3 reads CASSVSGNQPQHF. Here the CDR3 DNA reads TGTGCCAGCAGCGTTTCTGGCAATCAGCCCCAGCATTTT. The gene calls are TRBV7-9 and TRBJ1-5; D unresolved. Germline V CDR1 and CDR2: SEHNR, FQNEAQ (reference sequence). V shed 5 bases and J shed 2 bases, with 7 bases lying between them. This CDR3 is built from 13 residues.

CDR3 DNA sequence: TGTGCCAGCAGGTGGACAGGCGGGAATCAGCCCCAGCATTTT. This encodes CASRWTGGNQPQHF. The V call is TRBV6-6, the J call TRBJ1-5; 7 nucleotides line up with TRBD1. The germline V gene has CDR1 MNHNY and CDR2 SVGAGI (reference sequence). Germline trimming cut 6 bases from V and 4 bases from J; bases unmatched to any gene: 6. The length of the CDR3 is 14 residues.

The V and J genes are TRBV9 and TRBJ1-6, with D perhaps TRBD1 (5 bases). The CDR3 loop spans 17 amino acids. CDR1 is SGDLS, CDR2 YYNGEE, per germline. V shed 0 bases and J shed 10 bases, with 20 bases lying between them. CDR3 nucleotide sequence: TGTGCCAGCAGCGTAGCATCCGACAGCGGGCTAGGATCACCCCTCCACTTT. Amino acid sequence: CASSVASDSGLGSPLHF.

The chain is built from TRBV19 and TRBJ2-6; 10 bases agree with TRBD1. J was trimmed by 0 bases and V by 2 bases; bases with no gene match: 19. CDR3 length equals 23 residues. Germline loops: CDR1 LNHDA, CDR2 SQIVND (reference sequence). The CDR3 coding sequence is TGTGCCAGTAGTATAAGAGGGTATCCGGGACAGGGGCCCAAAAGCTCTGGGGCCAACGTCCTGACTTTC. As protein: CASSIRGYPGQGPKSSGANVLTF.

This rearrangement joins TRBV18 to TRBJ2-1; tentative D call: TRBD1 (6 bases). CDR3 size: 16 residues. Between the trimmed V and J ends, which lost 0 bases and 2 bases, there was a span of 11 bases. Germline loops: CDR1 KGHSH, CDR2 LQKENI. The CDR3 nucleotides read TGTGCCAGCTCACCACCGAAAGGGGGAACCTACAATGAGCAGTTCTTC. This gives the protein CASSPPKGGTYNEQFF.

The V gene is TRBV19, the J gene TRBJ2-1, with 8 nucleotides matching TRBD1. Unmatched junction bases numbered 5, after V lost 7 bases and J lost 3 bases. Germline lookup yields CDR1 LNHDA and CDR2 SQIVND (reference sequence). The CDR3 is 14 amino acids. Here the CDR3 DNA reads TGTGCCAGTACCCGGACAGGGCTCTACAATGAGCAGTTCTTC. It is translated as CASTRTGLYNEQFF.

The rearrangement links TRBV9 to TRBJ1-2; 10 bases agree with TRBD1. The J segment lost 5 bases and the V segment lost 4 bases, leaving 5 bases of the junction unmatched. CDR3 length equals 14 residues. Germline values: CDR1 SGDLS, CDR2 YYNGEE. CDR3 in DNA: TGTGCCAGCAGCTCAGGGACAGGGGAGTATGGCTACACCTTC. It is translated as CASSSGTGEYGYTF.